A single T cell receptor beta chain is shown here with its context. Its antigen remains unknown. The sample is drawn from a study of T cells in localized non-small cell lung cancer. Study results and limitations: Higher blood T cell density went with longer overall survival. Turning up in adjacent lung were a median roughly 59 of the top 100 tumor clones.

The V end was cut by 4 bases, the J end by 3 bases, with 12 bases between. The germline gives CDR1 ENHRY, CDR2 SYGVKD. The CDR3 has 14 amino acids. TCRdb's table, derived via immunoSEQ multiplex PCR, lists solely in-frame clones and lacks some. The sample carries under 70,000 clones, roughly 89% recorded once. The sample consisted of peripheral blood, taken before any cancer treatment. This TCR derives from a woman aged 40-69 years with stage I lung adenocarcinoma. V usage is TRBV10-3 and J usage is TRBJ1-2; maybe TRBD1 (5 bases). CDR3 in DNA: TGTGCCATCAGTGCGGGGAGGGGCGACTATGGCTACACCTTC. As protein: CAISAGRGDYGYTF.